The clone carrying this T cell receptor (beta chain) was observed many times. Its specificity is unknown. Full-length variable regions came from constant-region reverse primers plus semi-nested Nested Universal Primer A PCR. Via MiXCR, TCRdb re-called the 5' RACE reads, giving one row per CDR3 protein. The sample yields about 9,100 distinct CDR3 sequences, 14% seen once. Cells sorted as Tregs were CD4+, CD25+ and CD127-/low. CDR1 SGHRS and CDR2 YFSETQ come from the germline V gene. The CDR3 runs 11 residues. Trimming stripped 2 bases from V and 10 bases from J, with 9 bases between. Regarding the study as a whole: Tumor memory CD4+ T cell TCR gene usage was found to cluster with blood and lymph node memory CD4+ cells and with lymph node naive CD4+ cells. Whole repertoires were not studied in the larger cohort, only one V-J beta rearrangement.

This receptor was obtained from a female donor with breast cancer. J is TRBJ1-1 and V is TRBV5-1; possibly TRBD1 for D (5 bases). The sequencing sample was made of Tregs sorted from blood. CDR3 in amino acids: CASSLGVRAFF. As DNA, the CDR3 is TGCGCCAGCAGCTTAGGGGTGCGAGCTTTCTTT.